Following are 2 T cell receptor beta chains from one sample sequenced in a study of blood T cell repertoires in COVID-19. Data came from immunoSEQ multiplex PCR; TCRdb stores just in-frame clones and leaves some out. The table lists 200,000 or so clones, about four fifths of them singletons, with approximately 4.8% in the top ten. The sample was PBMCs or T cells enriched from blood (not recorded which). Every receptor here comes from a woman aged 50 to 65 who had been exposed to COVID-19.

The chain's CDR3 is CASGAYEGARTGELFF. CDR3 in DNA: TGTGCTAGTGGTGCCTATGAGGGGGCGCGAACCGGGGAGCTGTTTTTT. The chain employs TRBV12-5 and TRBJ2-2, with 7 bases that match TRBD1. CDR1 and CDR2 from the germline V gene are LGHNT and FRNRAP. Unmatched junction bases numbered 11, after V lost 5 bases and J lost 5 bases. CDR3 length: 16 residues. The whole variable domain, remainder taken from reference TRBV12-5 and TRBJ2-2, is DARVTQTPRHKVTEMGQEVTMRCQPILGHNTVFWYRQTMMQGLELLAYFRNRAPLDDSGMPKDRFSAEMPDATLATLKIQPSEPRDSAVYFCASGAYEGARTGELFFGEGSRLTVL.

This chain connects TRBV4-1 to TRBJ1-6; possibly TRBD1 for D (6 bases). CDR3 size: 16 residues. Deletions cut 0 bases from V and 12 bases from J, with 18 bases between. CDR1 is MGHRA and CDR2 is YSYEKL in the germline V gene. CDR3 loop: CASSQDQQGGWLPLHF. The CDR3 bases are TGCGCCAGCAGCCAAGATCAACAGGGTGGATGGCTACCCCTCCACTTT.